The clone carrying this TCR beta chain was observed a handful of times. The ends were cut back, 3 bases at V and 6 bases at J, with 12 bases in the middle. Germline V CDR1 and CDR2: LGHNA, YNFKEQ. CDR3 size: 13 residues. Primed by a sample-barcoded 5' primer and a J-beta primer mix, a second PCR proceeded for about 6 to 12 cycles. TCRdb processed the 5' RACE reads anew with MiXCR; each CDR3 protein has one entry. The sample has roughly 1,800,000 distinct CDR3 sequences, roughly 49% seen once. This entry is derived from a study of blood T cells in healthy people across ages. The sample consisted of blood. This TCR came from a middle-aged woman in good health. The V call is TRBV4-2, the J call TRBJ2-7; tentatively, D is TRBD1 or TRBD2 (5 bases each). The CDR3 sequence is CASSQPGTSEQYF. In DNA, the CDR3 is TGTGCCAGCAGCCAGCCGGGGACCTCCGAGCAGTACTTC.